Detailed here is one T cell receptor beta chain. What it binds is unknown. Per germline, CDR1 LNHDA and CDR2 SQIVND (reference sequence). The CDR3 runs to 16 residues. TCR beta libraries carry UMIs added by 5'RACE template switching. TCRdb re-called the 5' RACE reads, yielding one record per CDR3 amino acid sequence without DNA. Its listing shows roughly 120,000 distinct CDR3 sequences. This sample was taken from a study of T cells expressing NK-cell markers. Study-level information: Serological testing identified seven of the eight sequenced donors as HCMV-seropositive and one as seronegative. Study-wide results and caveats: Where a few donors were concerned, these clonotypes also led the CD3+CD56-NKG2C+ fraction.

The chain carries TRBV19 and TRBJ2-2; without DNA, the TCRdb call of TRBD1 cannot be checked. The sequencing sample was made of blood T cells: a sorted CD56 or NKG2C T cell subset, CD4+ or CD8+ T cells, or bulk PBMC T cells (not recorded which). This receptor was taken from a woman aged 18 to 75 in good health. CDR3 amino acids: CASSIEGDLNTGELFF.